This is a list of T cell receptor beta chains from one sample in a study of T cell responses to AZD1222 COVID-19 vaccine. Measured with immunoSEQ multiplex PCR; TCRdb has only the in-frame clones, and not every one. This sample has 150,000 to 200,000 clones; approximately 93% occur once, and the top ten carry around 3.8%. Sequenced material: peripheral blood, taken on day 0 of AZD1222 vaccination. The receptor source for this set is an adult in good health. Both conserved end residues are part of each CDR3. The order of the fields is CDR3 protein, CDR3 DNA, CDR3 length, J gene, D gene, clone size, V gene. D genes are given only for firm matches. Rows may omit the clone size; those that give it use once, few, many or a size class.

cdr3_aa: CASSEFPATNYGYTF; cdr3_nt: TGTGCCAGCAGTGAGTTTCCAGCCACCAACTATGGCTACACCTTC; cdr3_length: 15; j_call: TRBJ1-2; d_call: .; clone_size: few; v_call: TRBV2
cdr3_aa: CASSQPRQGSLSNEQFF; cdr3_nt: TGCGCCAGCAGCCAACCACGACAGGGGTCTTTGAGCAATGAGCAGTTCTTC; cdr3_length: 17; j_call: TRBJ2-1; d_call: TRBD1; clone_size: .; v_call: TRBV4-1
cdr3_aa: CASSHSIREQYF; cdr3_nt: TGTGCCAGCAGCCACTCCATACGCGAGCAGTACTTC; cdr3_length: 12; j_call: TRBJ2-7; d_call: .; clone_size: .; v_call: TRBV7-8
cdr3_aa: CASSLLTAGASYEQYF; cdr3_nt: TGCGCCAGCAGCTTATTGACAGCTGGGGCCTCCTACGAGCAGTACTTC; cdr3_length: 16; j_call: TRBJ2-7; d_call: .; clone_size: .; v_call: TRBV5-1
cdr3_aa: CASSQETAHSYNEQFF; cdr3_nt: TGTGCCAGCAGCCAAGAAACAGCTCACTCCTACAATGAGCAGTTCTTC; cdr3_length: 16; j_call: TRBJ2-1; d_call: .; clone_size: .; v_call: TRBV3-1/TRBV3-2
cdr3_aa: CSVGPSLQGAGVYGYTF; cdr3_nt: TGCAGCGTTGGTCCTTCCTTACAGGGGGCGGGCGTCTATGGCTACACCTTC; cdr3_length: 17; j_call: TRBJ1-2; d_call: TRBD1; clone_size: .; v_call: TRBV29-1
cdr3_aa: CAISDGGGTEAFF; cdr3_nt: TGTGCCATCTCAGACGGGGGAGGCACTGAAGCTTTCTTT; cdr3_length: 13; j_call: TRBJ1-1; d_call: .; clone_size: once; v_call: TRBV27
cdr3_aa: CASRVGAYYEQYF; cdr3_nt: TGTGCCAGCAGGGTCGGAGCGTACTACGAGCAGTACTTC; cdr3_length: 13; j_call: TRBJ2-7; d_call: .; clone_size: .; v_call: TRBV27
cdr3_aa: CASSRGQLNTEAFF; cdr3_nt: TGTGCCAGCAGTAGAGGACAGTTAAACACTGAAGCTTTCTTT; cdr3_length: 14; j_call: TRBJ1-1; d_call: .; clone_size: .; v_call: TRBV13
cdr3_aa: CASSLLAGLEYDEQFF; cdr3_nt: TGTGCCAGCAGCCTCTTAGCGGGCCTTGAGTACGATGAGCAGTTCTTC; cdr3_length: 16; j_call: TRBJ2-1; d_call: TRBD2; clone_size: .; v_call: TRBV3-1/TRBV3-2
cdr3_aa: CSARDGNQPQHF; cdr3_nt: TGCAGCGCCCGGGACGGGAATCAGCCCCAGCATTTT; cdr3_length: 12; j_call: TRBJ1-5; d_call: .; clone_size: .; v_call: TRBV29-1
cdr3_aa: CASSERDYDYEQYF; cdr3_nt: TGCGCCAGCAGTGAGAGGGACTACGACTACGAGCAGTACTTC; cdr3_length: 14; j_call: TRBJ2-7; d_call: TRBD2; clone_size: .; v_call: TRBV10-1
cdr3_aa: CASSLQGETEAFF; cdr3_nt: TGTGCCAGCAGCTTGCAGGGTGAAACTGAAGCTTTCTTT; cdr3_length: 13; j_call: TRBJ1-1; d_call: .; clone_size: few; v_call: TRBV7-9
cdr3_aa: CASSFTSLGDTQYF; cdr3_nt: TGTGCCAGCAGTTTTACGAGTCTTGGAGATACGCAGTATTTT; cdr3_length: 14; j_call: TRBJ2-3; d_call: .; clone_size: few; v_call: TRBV28
cdr3_aa: CASSDRQYSGNTIYF; cdr3_nt: TGTGCCAGCAGCGACCGACAGTACTCTGGAAACACCATATATTTT; cdr3_length: 15; j_call: TRBJ1-3; d_call: .; clone_size: .; v_call: TRBV7-6
cdr3_aa: CASSTRTSGYNEQFF; cdr3_nt: TGTGCCAGCAGTACCCGGACTAGCGGTTACAATGAGCAGTTCTTC; cdr3_length: 15; j_call: TRBJ2-1; d_call: TRBD2; clone_size: .; v_call: TRBV27
cdr3_aa: CASSFLVGTEGQPQHF; cdr3_nt: TGTGCCAGCAGTTTCTTGGTGGGGACCGAGGGTCAGCCCCAGCATTTT; cdr3_length: 16; j_call: TRBJ1-5; d_call: .; clone_size: .; v_call: TRBV28
cdr3_aa: CSVALTADSEAFF; cdr3_nt: TGCAGCGTGGCCTTAACCGCCGACAGTGAAGCTTTCTTT; cdr3_length: 13; j_call: TRBJ1-1; d_call: .; clone_size: once; v_call: TRBV29-1
cdr3_aa: CASSVGVTGGREQFF; cdr3_nt: TGTGCCAGCAGCGTAGGTGTAACGGGAGGGCGTGAGCAGTTCTTC; cdr3_length: 15; j_call: TRBJ2-1; d_call: TRBD2; clone_size: .; v_call: TRBV5-4
cdr3_aa: CASSLVREQYF; cdr3_nt: TGTGCCAGCAGCTTAGTTCGCGAGCAGTACTTC; cdr3_length: 11; j_call: TRBJ2-7; d_call: .; clone_size: .; v_call: TRBV11-2
cdr3_aa: CASSLEGQGHGYTF; cdr3_nt: TGCGCCAGCAGCTTGGAAGGACAGGGCCATGGCTACACCTTC; cdr3_length: 14; j_call: TRBJ1-2; d_call: TRBD1; clone_size: .; v_call: TRBV5-1
cdr3_aa: CASTPSGGLASHNEQFF; cdr3_nt: TGTGCCAGCACCCCCAGTGGGGGACTAGCCTCCCACAATGAGCAGTTCTTC; cdr3_length: 17; j_call: TRBJ2-1; d_call: TRBD2; clone_size: .; v_call: TRBV2
cdr3_aa: CASSPTRVQRDTGELFF; cdr3_nt: TGTGCCAGCTCACCTACCAGGGTCCAGCGGGACACCGGGGAGCTGTTTTTT; cdr3_length: 17; j_call: TRBJ2-2; d_call: .; clone_size: .; v_call: TRBV18
cdr3_aa: CASSEEQGLGGNTIYF; cdr3_nt: TGTGCCAGCAGTGAGGAACAGGGGTTGGGTGGAAACACCATATATTTT; cdr3_length: 16; j_call: TRBJ1-3; d_call: TRBD1; clone_size: once; v_call: TRBV27
cdr3_aa: CASSWGGRYNEQFF; cdr3_nt: TGTGCCAGCAGCTGGGGCGGAAGATACAATGAGCAGTTCTTC; cdr3_length: 14; j_call: TRBJ2-1; d_call: .; clone_size: .; v_call: TRBV5-6
cdr3_aa: CASSISSGVNWGELFF; cdr3_nt: TGTGCCAGTAGTATATCTAGCGGTGTTAATTGGGGGGAGCTGTTTTTT; cdr3_length: 16; j_call: TRBJ2-2; d_call: TRBD2; clone_size: .; v_call: TRBV19
cdr3_aa: CASSEGSDTQYF; cdr3_nt: TGTGCCAGCAGCGAAGGGTCAGATACGCAGTATTTT; cdr3_length: 12; j_call: TRBJ2-3; d_call: .; clone_size: .; v_call: TRBV9
cdr3_aa: CASSEYIPSYEQYF; cdr3_nt: TGTGCCAGCAGTGAATACATCCCCTCCTACGAGCAGTACTTC; cdr3_length: 14; j_call: TRBJ2-7; d_call: .; clone_size: .; v_call: TRBV25-1
cdr3_aa: CASSQEGNKPNYGYTF; cdr3_nt: TGTGCCAGCAGCCAAGAAGGTAACAAACCAAACTATGGCTACACCTTC; cdr3_length: 16; j_call: TRBJ1-2; d_call: .; clone_size: .; v_call: TRBV4-2
cdr3_aa: CASRDRRNTEAFF; cdr3_nt: TGTGCCAGTAGAGACAGGAGGAACACTGAAGCTTTCTTT; cdr3_length: 13; j_call: TRBJ1-1; d_call: .; clone_size: .; v_call: TRBV19
cdr3_aa: CASSSTRGYGYTF; cdr3_nt: TGTGCCAGCAGTTCTACACGGGGGTATGGCTACACCTTC; cdr3_length: 13; j_call: TRBJ1-2; d_call: .; clone_size: .; v_call: TRBV13
cdr3_aa: CASSKINQPQHF; cdr3_nt: TGTGCCAGCAGTAAGATTAATCAGCCCCAGCATTTT; cdr3_length: 12; j_call: TRBJ1-5; d_call: .; clone_size: .; v_call: TRBV6-5
cdr3_aa: CASSQSPGGHEQFF; cdr3_nt: TGTGCCAGCAGCCAATCTCCCGGAGGGCATGAGCAGTTCTTC; cdr3_length: 14; j_call: TRBJ2-1; d_call: .; clone_size: .; v_call: TRBV4-2
cdr3_aa: CASSQDWEGANTEAFF; cdr3_nt: TGTGCCAGCAGCCAAGATTGGGAGGGGGCGAACACTGAAGCTTTCTTT; cdr3_length: 16; j_call: TRBJ1-1; d_call: TRBD1; clone_size: .; v_call: TRBV3-1/TRBV3-2
cdr3_aa: CASSSGQVNTEAFF; cdr3_nt: TGTGCCAGCAGCTCAGGACAGGTGAACACTGAAGCTTTCTTT; cdr3_length: 14; j_call: TRBJ1-1; d_call: TRBD1; clone_size: .; v_call: TRBV11-3
cdr3_aa: CSASPVSGRLLSGNTIYF; cdr3_nt: TGCAGTGCTAGTCCTGTCTCGGGCAGGCTACTCTCTGGAAACACCATATATTTT; cdr3_length: 18; j_call: TRBJ1-3; d_call: .; clone_size: once; v_call: TRBV20-1
cdr3_aa: CASSPTGLSYEQYF; cdr3_nt: TGTGCCAGCAGCCCGACAGGGTTATCCTACGAGCAGTACTTC; cdr3_length: 14; j_call: TRBJ2-7; d_call: TRBD1; clone_size: .; v_call: TRBV13
cdr3_aa: CASSSKTGYNEKLFF; cdr3_nt: TGCGCCAGCAGCTCGAAGACAGGTTATAATGAAAAACTGTTTTTT; cdr3_length: 15; j_call: TRBJ1-4; d_call: .; clone_size: .; v_call: TRBV5-1
cdr3_aa: CASSLVDRDNSPLHF; cdr3_nt: TGTGCCAGCAGTTTAGTTGACAGGGATAATTCACCCCTCCACTTT; cdr3_length: 15; j_call: TRBJ1-6; d_call: TRBD1; clone_size: .; v_call: TRBV27
cdr3_aa: CASSQVRGGGGEQFF; cdr3_nt: TGTGCCAGCAGCCAAGTGCGGGGGGGCGGCGGTGAGCAGTTCTTC; cdr3_length: 15; j_call: TRBJ2-1; d_call: TRBD2; clone_size: once; v_call: TRBV3-1/TRBV3-2
cdr3_aa: CASSNWDGDTEAFF; cdr3_nt: TGTGCCAGCAGTAATTGGGACGGAGACACTGAAGCTTTCTTT; cdr3_length: 14; j_call: TRBJ1-1; d_call: .; clone_size: .; v_call: TRBV28
cdr3_aa: CASSSGQFYEQYF; cdr3_nt: TGCGCCAGCAGCTCGGGACAATTCTACGAGCAGTACTTC; cdr3_length: 13; j_call: TRBJ2-7; d_call: .; clone_size: .; v_call: TRBV5-1
cdr3_aa: CASSLEGTSGVYEQYF; cdr3_nt: TGCGCCAGCAGCTTGGAAGGGACTAGCGGGGTCTACGAGCAGTACTTC; cdr3_length: 16; j_call: TRBJ2-7; d_call: TRBD2; clone_size: .; v_call: TRBV5-1
cdr3_aa: CASSLQGALNQPQHF; cdr3_nt: TGTGCCAGCAGTTTACAGGGCGCGCTTAATCAGCCCCAGCATTTT; cdr3_length: 15; j_call: TRBJ1-5; d_call: .; clone_size: .; v_call: TRBV2
cdr3_aa: CAGDRPQETQYF; cdr3_nt: TGTGCCGGCGACAGGCCCCAAGAGACCCAGTACTTC; cdr3_length: 12; j_call: TRBJ2-5; d_call: .; clone_size: .; v_call: TRBV6-5
cdr3_aa: CASSQEPNYEQYF; cdr3_nt: TGTGCCAGCAGCCAAGAACCGAACTACGAGCAGTACTTC; cdr3_length: 13; j_call: TRBJ2-7; d_call: .; clone_size: .; v_call: TRBV4-2
cdr3_aa: CASSLGEQGLNTEAFF; cdr3_nt: TGTGCCAGCAGCTTAGGGGAACAGGGCTTGAACACTGAAGCTTTCTTT; cdr3_length: 16; j_call: TRBJ1-1; d_call: .; clone_size: .; v_call: TRBV11-2
cdr3_aa: CASSQGRGRNTEAFF; cdr3_nt: TGTGCCAGCAGCCAAGGAAGGGGGCGGAACACTGAAGCTTTCTTT; cdr3_length: 15; j_call: TRBJ1-1; d_call: TRBD1; clone_size: .; v_call: TRBV3-1/TRBV3-2
cdr3_aa: CASGITGVLDEQYF; cdr3_nt: TGTGCCAGCGGGATAACAGGGGTTTTGGACGAGCAGTACTTC; cdr3_length: 14; j_call: TRBJ2-7; d_call: TRBD1; clone_size: .; v_call: TRBV27
cdr3_aa: CASSLGTSHQETQYF; cdr3_nt: TGTGCCAGCAGCCTAGGGACTAGCCACCAAGAGACCCAGTACTTC; cdr3_length: 15; j_call: TRBJ2-5; d_call: TRBD2; clone_size: .; v_call: TRBV7-7
cdr3_aa: CASSYGGPGNTIYF; cdr3_nt: TGTGCCAGCAGTTATGGGGGGCCGGGAAACACCATATATTTT; cdr3_length: 14; j_call: TRBJ1-3; d_call: .; clone_size: .; v_call: TRBV6-5
cdr3_aa: CASSPQGQITDTQYF; cdr3_nt: TGTGCCAGCAGCCCCCAGGGACAGATCACAGATACGCAGTATTTT; cdr3_length: 15; j_call: TRBJ2-3; d_call: TRBD1; clone_size: .; v_call: TRBV7-9
cdr3_aa: CASSLETGAANYGYTF; cdr3_nt: TGCGCCAGCAGCCTCGAAACAGGGGCCGCTAACTATGGCTACACCTTC; cdr3_length: 16; j_call: TRBJ1-2; d_call: TRBD1; clone_size: once; v_call: TRBV5-1
cdr3_aa: CSVGPGGGQPQHF; cdr3_nt: TGCAGCGTGGGCCCGGGGGGCGGTCAGCCCCAGCATTTT; cdr3_length: 13; j_call: TRBJ1-5; d_call: .; clone_size: .; v_call: TRBV29-1
cdr3_aa: CASSVTEYNSPLHF; cdr3_nt: TGTGCCAGCAGTGTAACTGAGTATAATTCACCCCTCCACTTT; cdr3_length: 14; j_call: TRBJ1-6; d_call: .; clone_size: .; v_call: TRBV6-6
cdr3_aa: CASSKVRLAGTSRSEQYF; cdr3_nt: TGTGCCAGCAGCAAAGTGAGGCTAGCGGGAACTTCCCGGAGCGAGCAGTACTTC; cdr3_length: 18; j_call: TRBJ2-7; d_call: .; clone_size: .; v_call: TRBV21-1
cdr3_aa: CASSFRNAGGQETQYF; cdr3_nt: TGTGCCAGCAGCTTTAGGAATGCGGGGGGCCAAGAGACCCAGTACTTC; cdr3_length: 16; j_call: TRBJ2-5; d_call: TRBD2; clone_size: .; v_call: TRBV5-5
cdr3_aa: CASSPTGEGADTQYF; cdr3_nt: TGCGCCAGCAGCCCCACAGGGGAAGGGGCAGATACGCAGTATTTT; cdr3_length: 15; j_call: TRBJ2-3; d_call: TRBD1; clone_size: .; v_call: TRBV4-1
cdr3_aa: CASSLVRGQDEQFF; cdr3_nt: TGCGCCAGCAGCTTGGTACGGGGGCAGGATGAGCAGTTCTTC; cdr3_length: 14; j_call: TRBJ2-1; d_call: .; clone_size: .; v_call: TRBV5-1